This entry lists 4 T cell receptor beta chains sequenced from one sample in a study of blood T cell repertoires in COVID-19. Some clones are missing from TCRdb's copy, which holds only in-frame ones; the method was immunoSEQ multiplex PCR. The repertoire consists of 70,000 to 95,000 clones, with approximately 88% occurring once and the leading ten covering around 7.9%. The sample consisted of peripheral blood. Every receptor here comes from a man between 65 and 85 years old with acute or convalescent COVID-19.

This chain joins TRBV10-3 and TRBJ2-1, with D tentatively TRBD2 (6 bases). The CDR3 runs 14 residues. The germline V gene encodes CDR1 ENHRY and CDR2 SYGVKD. Trimming stripped 2 bases from V and 1 base from J, with 6 bases between. CDR3 in amino acids: CAISERGSYNEQFF. Here the CDR3 DNA reads TGTGCCATCAGTGAGCGGGGGTCCTACAATGAGCAGTTCTTC.

This CDR3 is CASSKGNRARYQPQHF. The CDR3 DNA is TGTGCCAGCTCAAAGGGGAACAGGGCGAGGTATCAGCCCCAGCATTTT. This chain uses TRBV27 with TRBJ1-5, with TRBD1 as a possible D gene (6 bases). The CDR3 length is 16 residues. Germline V gene lookup returns CDR1 MNHEY and CDR2 SMNVEV (reference sequence). V was cut by 8 bases and J by 5 bases, with 22 bases left in between.

The V and J genes are TRBV7-8 and TRBJ2-1; a weak D match, TRBD2 (7 bases). Between the trimmed V and J ends, which lost 0 bases and 7 bases, there was a span of 13 bases. The CDR3 runs to 15 residues. CDR1 is SGHVS, CDR2 FQNEAQ, per germline. Here the CDR3 reads CASSLAGGGPNEQFF. CDR3 sequence (DNA): TGTGCCAGCAGCTTAGCTGGGGGGGGGCCAAATGAGCAGTTCTTC.

Here the CDR3 reads CASSTQIQSYEQYF. The CDR3 nucleotides are TGTGCCAGTAGTACCCAGATACAGAGTTACGAGCAGTACTTC. This chain joins TRBV19 and TRBJ2-7; D not certain. CDR1 is LNHDA and CDR2 is SQIVND in the germline V gene (reference sequence). Trimming removed 4 bases from V and 4 bases from J, with 14 bases in between. This CDR3 has 14 residues. The full variable domain, in which reference TRBV19 and TRBJ2-7 provide the parts outside the CDR3, is DGGITQSPKYLFRKEGQNVTLSCEQNLNHDAMYWYRQDPGQGLRLIYYSQIVNDFQKGDIAEGYSVSREKKESFPLTVTSAQKNPTAFYLCASSTQIQSYEQYFGPGTRLTVT.